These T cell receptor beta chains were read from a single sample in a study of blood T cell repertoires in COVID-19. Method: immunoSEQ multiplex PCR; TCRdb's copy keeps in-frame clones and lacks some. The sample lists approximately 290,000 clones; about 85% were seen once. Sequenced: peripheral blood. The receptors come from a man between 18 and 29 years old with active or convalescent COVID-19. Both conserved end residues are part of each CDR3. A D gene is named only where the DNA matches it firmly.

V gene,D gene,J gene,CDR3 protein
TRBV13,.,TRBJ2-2,CASSLRGTGELFF
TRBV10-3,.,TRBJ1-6,CAISESRTSIINSPLHF
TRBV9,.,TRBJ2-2,CASSAQNGFTTGELFF
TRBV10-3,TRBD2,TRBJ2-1,CAIRAGTSGNEQFF
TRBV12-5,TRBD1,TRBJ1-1,CASGLIGTGRSEAFF
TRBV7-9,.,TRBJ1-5,CASSLGGGRQPQHF
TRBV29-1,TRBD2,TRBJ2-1,CSVSGLAGGNEQFF
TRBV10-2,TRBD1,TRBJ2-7,CASREPGQGAHEQYF
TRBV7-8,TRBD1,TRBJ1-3,CASSSGDRGTGNTIYF
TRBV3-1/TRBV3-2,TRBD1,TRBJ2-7,CASSHTGRGSYEQYF